This T cell receptor beta chain was captured by sequencing in a study of shared clonotypes between healthy human individuals (dated by TCRdb to 2018 to 2021). For the study in its entirety: A few men and a couple of women, aged 18 to 49 years, made up the cohort. For each donor, CD4 naive and CD4 memory were each given three plates, CD8 naive was given two plates, and CD8 memory was given one plate. To estimate repertoire size and how much clonotype sharing occurs between individuals, the study deeply sequenced the blood TCR repertoires of roughly 5 healthy adults. Different laboratories and diverse techniques were used to prepare libraries and sequence TCR repertoires, to increase sequencing depth and limit assay-specific biases. Per donor, leukapheresis produced somewhere between about 0.8 and 9 billion PBMCs.

Donors were healthy HIV-negative adults with no recently reported acute infections or vaccinations. All donors were Caucasian adults living in Nashville, Tennessee, USA. CD4+ T cells were enriched by magnetic negative selection, after which naive cells were positively selected on CD45RA and the negative fraction was taken as the memory subset. After blood collection by leukapheresis, PBMCs were isolated using Ficoll-Histopaque density gradient centrifugation and then cryopreserved in the vapor phase of liquid nitrogen. Purity and quantity of every magnetically sorted T cell population were checked by analytical flow cytometry. Each sorted fraction had its genomic DNA isolated and then quantified by UV absorbance on a Nanodrop 2000c. Using the deep immunoSEQ assay, TCR CDR3 regions were amplified from genomic DNA by multiplex PCR. Extracted genomic DNA from each cell subset was spread evenly across all wells of several immunoSEQ 96-well plates, with each plate serving as a replicate. For sorted subsets, around 200 ng genomic DNA, equal to 30,000 or so T cell genomes, was loaded into each replicate PCR. Purified libraries were measured with a Qubit 3.0 fluorometer, size-checked on a Bioanalyzer 2100, and measured again with the KAPA Library Quantification kit. Every immunoSEQ 96-well plate was sequenced on a dedicated single-read 150-cycle Illumina NextSeq 550 flow cell. The paper's processing steps were these. Because the immunoSEQ output held only junctional sequences and lacked quality scores, the filtering could not match the filtering applied to full-length reads. To assign V/J genes and CDR3, sequences were annotated using PyIR, a Python wrapper for IgBLAST v1.9, with IMGT germline references. Reads were removed for weak V/J assignments (E-value above 1e-6), missing CDR3, stop codons, out-of-frame junctions, or ambiguous translated residues. V3J clonotypes were defined as sequences sharing the same inferred V gene, J gene, and CDR3 amino acid sequence. To compute the percentage overlap between repertoires, the number of shared unique clonotypes was divided by the size of the smaller repertoire. Repertoire richness was assessed with RTK rarefaction, the Chao1 estimator, and Recon v2.1 estimates of unobserved clonotypes. Generation probabilities for all TCRbeta clonotypes obtained by the gDNA method from a handful of donors were computed using OLGA. TCRdb's version of the immuneACCESS table is confined to in-frame rearrangements and falls short of the full clone set. An unresolved V gene accounts for under half of the shortfall where checked; the remainder is of unknown origin. For V, J and clone size, that table is used; D and trimming come from the DNA. The sample contains 2.5 million or so clones, approximately 94% of them found a single time. The ten largest clones capture about 0.13% of the sample.

Concerning this clone itself: Its antigen is not yet known. Per-base quality was not reported, and no clone a single base away is much larger than it.

Overall results and qualifications from the work: Because the study included only a small number of donors, the genetic and exposure-history diversity represented was limited. When several donors were compared, the shared fraction of clonotypes was 5% to 6.5% for naive CD4, roughly 3.4% for naive CD8, more than 2% for memory CD4, and less than 0.5% for memory CD8. Pairwise subsampling led to the expectation that sequencing depth would affect the degree of clonotype sharing among donors. Clonotypes shared by all four sorted-subset donors showed higher generation probabilities than non-shared clonotypes. Sampling was restricted to blood, and TCR repertoires in tissues likely differ from the TCR repertoires found in blood. Incomplete sequencing was indicated by rarefaction of sorted-subset datasets, despite the large sequencing depth. Naive subsets generally had larger estimated clonotype richness than memory subsets did.

At the junction V is shortened by 4 bases and J by 1 base; bases outside the gene matches: 9. Its CDR3 holds 16 amino acids, cysteine through phenylalanine. The only DNA kept is the CDR3, 48 bases in frame from the first base. CDR1 and CDR2 are read off the germline V gene (reference sequence) as SEHNR and FQNEAQ. The rearranged chain carries TRBV7-9 and TRBJ2-7; 8 of the junction bases match TRBD1. The TCR sequence derives from a man between 18 and 29 years old in good health. The specimen was naive CD4+ T cells sorted from blood. The sample's cell subset or site label, decoded: CD45RA+ positively selected. The base sequence is TGTGCCAGCAGCTCGGACAGGGTTCCCAGTTCCTACGAGCAGTACTTC. It specifies CASSSDRVPSSYEQYF.